Detailed here is one T cell receptor (beta chain). Its antigen specificity is not known. No quality values exist for individual bases; no much larger clone is one base distant. Looking up the germline V gene yields CDR1 SGHVS and CDR2 FQNEAQ. Trimming removed 4 bases from V and 2 bases from J, leaving 13 bases between the germline ends. Including cysteine and phenylalanine, the CDR3 has 15 amino acids. Only the CDR3 part of the read is kept: 45 bases, read in frame from the first base. These data originate in a study of patients and donors after allogeneic stem cell transplantation (dated by TCRdb to 2018 to 2021). The receptor library was made with RT-PCR. The sequencing machine was a NextSeq 550. The public reads were quality trimmed at Q25 with fastp and then assembled into clones with MiXCR by TCRdb, keeping productive beta chains. Records with the same CDR3 protein are collapsed into one entry carrying the most frequent genes and DNA. The sample data list roughly 960,000 distinct CDR3 sequences, and 18% of these were observed just once. The top ten clonotypes cover around 6% of the sample.

Recombination linked TRBV7-8 to TRBJ2-3, with a tentative D call of TRBD1 or TRBD2, each matching 5 bases. Sequenced: blood, either unsorted or a sorted T cell fraction (not recorded which). The source of this sequence is a human donor who was either an allogeneic HSCT recipient or a stem cell or donor lymphocyte infusion donor (not recorded which). It is not recorded whose cells these are; they may come from a transplant donor. The nucleotides are TGTGCCAGCAGCTCGGGGCTCAGGCCCACAGATACGCAGTATTTT. This sequence encodes CASSSGLRPTDTQYF.